Each of the 19 T cell receptor beta chains below was sequenced from the same sample in a study of T cell responses to AZD1222 COVID-19 vaccine. The method was immunoSEQ multiplex PCR; TCRdb's version includes in-frame clones alone and lacks a portion of them. There are under 200,000 clones in the sample; roughly 94% occur only once, and approximately 0.6% lies in the top ten. The specimen was peripheral blood, collected on day 0 of AZD1222 vaccination. The origin of the receptors is an adult in good health.

The genes are TRBV5-4 and TRBJ1-2; no clear D gene. Germline loops: CDR1 SGHNT, CDR2 YYREEE (reference sequence). The CDR3 totals 13 residues. Trimming shortened V by 0 bases and J by 7 bases, and 10 bases separated the two germline ends. CDR3 DNA: TGTGCCAGCAGCTTGGGGAGGACGGGTGGCTACACCTTC. It yields the protein CASSLGRTGGYTF.

This rearrangement joins TRBV6-5 to TRBJ1-2; D ambiguous. Germline CDR1 and CDR2: MNHEY and SVGAGI. CDR3 size: 16 residues. The V and J ends lost 0 bases and 8 bases respectively, with 19 bases between them. CDR3 nucleotide sequence: TGTGCCAGCAGTTACTCGAAGGTTTTGCCCCGAGGAGGCTACACCTTC. Amino acid sequence: CASSYSKVLPRGGYTF.

The genes are TRBV6-5 and TRBJ1-5, with 7 bases lining up with TRBD1. V lost 10 bases and J lost 0; bases outside the gene matches: 9. This CDR3 is 15 amino acids long. From germline, CDR1 is MNHEY and CDR2 SVGAGI. The chain's CDR3 is CATQRGPDSNQPQHF. The CDR3 nucleotides are TGTGCCACCCAAAGGGGGCCCGATAGCAATCAGCCCCAGCATTTT.

The genes are TRBV5-1 and TRBJ1-1, with TRBD1 matching 7 bases. J gave up 7 bases and V 2 bases, and 11 bases lay outside the gene matches. CDR3 length: 15 amino acids. Germline V lookup: CDR1 SGHRS, CDR2 YFSETQ. CDR3 coding DNA: TGCGCCAGCAGCTTACTGGGGCCGGGACAGCGTGAAGCTTTCTTT. Protein sequence: CASSLLGPGQREAFF. The full variable domain, in which reference TRBV5-1 and TRBJ1-1 provide the parts outside the CDR3, is KAGVTQTPRYLIKTRGQQVTLSCSPISGHRSVSWYQQTPGQGLQFLFEYFSETQRNKGNFPGRFSGRQFSNSRSEMNVSTLELGDSALYLCASSLLGPGQREAFFGQGTRLTVV.

This chain links TRBV14 with TRBJ2-7; D remains ambiguous. The CDR3 spans 14 residues. Per germline, CDR1 SGHDN and CDR2 FVKESK. V was trimmed by 4 bases and J by 3 bases, leaving 13 bases between them. The CDR3 is CASSRRTDHYEQYF. The CDR3 DNA follows: TGTGCCAGCAGCCGACGAACGGACCACTACGAGCAGTACTTC.

This clone appeared once. V usage is TRBV5-1 and J usage is TRBJ1-2, with D tentatively TRBD1 (5 bases). Germline V CDR1 and CDR2: SGHRS, YFSETQ. V lost 4 bases to trimming and J lost 3 bases, with 13 bases between them. This CDR3 is 14 amino acids long. The chain's CDR3 is CASSVGRDHYGYTF. Written as DNA, the CDR3 is TGCGCCAGCAGCGTTGGAAGGGACCACTATGGCTACACCTTC.

The CDR3 is CASSQLDSMNSPLHF. The CDR3 bases are TGTGCCAGCAGCCAACTAGACAGCATGAATTCACCCCTCCACTTT. This chain connects TRBV5-6 to TRBJ1-6; a weak D match, TRBD1 (5 bases). Germline CDR1 reads SGHDT; CDR2 reads YYEEEE. With 4 bases removed from V and 7 bases from J, the gap between germline ends came to 15 bases. CDR3 length equals 15 residues.

The chain uses TRBV19 and TRBJ1-3; D uncertain. The CDR3 is 14 amino acids. Per the germline V gene, CDR1 is LNHDA and CDR2 is SQIVND (reference sequence). The V end lost 3 bases, the J end lost 0 bases, and 6 bases lay between the germline ends. CDR3: CASSMAISGNTIYF. The CDR3 DNA reads as TGTGCCAGTAGTATGGCAATCTCTGGAAACACCATATATTTT.

The rearrangement links TRBV7-3 to TRBJ2-6, with unresolved D. The length of the CDR3 is 18 residues. V lost 1 base to trimming and J lost 0 bases, with 13 bases between them. From germline, CDR1 is SGHTA and CDR2 FQGTGA. DNA of the CDR3: TGTGCCAGCAGCTTAATTCCCAAGCAGACCTCTGGGGCCAACGTCCTGACTTTC. Its protein product is CASSLIPKQTSGANVLTF.

The chain couples TRBV10-3 to TRBJ2-7; maybe TRBD2 (5 bases). From germline, CDR1 is ENHRY and CDR2 SYGVKD. This CDR3 contains 13 residues. The V end was cut by 3 bases, the J end by 2 bases, with 8 bases between. CDR3 protein: CAISDLRAYEQYF. In DNA form, the CDR3 reads TGTGCCATCAGTGATCTGCGGGCCTACGAGCAGTACTTC.

The genes are TRBV6-2 or TRBV6-3 and TRBJ2-5; 10 nucleotides match TRBD2. Germline V gene sequence: CDR1 MNHEY, CDR2 SVGEGT. The CDR3 has 16 amino acids. The ends lost 0 bases at V and 7 bases at J; junction bases unmatched: 8. The chain's CDR3 is CASSYSSGRLEWTQYF. Here the CDR3 DNA reads TGTGCCAGCAGTTACTCTAGCGGGAGGCTTGAGTGGACCCAGTACTTC.

The rearrangement joins TRBV19 to TRBJ1-1; D is unresolved. Germline CDR1 is LNHDA and CDR2 is SQIVND (reference sequence). The CDR3 is 15 amino acids. V lost 3 bases to trimming and J lost 6 bases, with 17 bases between them. CDR3 sequence: CASSIGGPLWAEAFF. Written as DNA, the CDR3 is TGTGCCAGTAGTATCGGAGGCCCTCTTTGGGCTGAAGCTTTCTTT.

The gene calls are TRBV6-5 and TRBJ2-3; no clear D. The length of the CDR3 is 16 residues. From germline, CDR1 is MNHEY and CDR2 SVGAGI. Trimming left V 0 bases short and J 0 bases short, with 10 bases between. The CDR3 region is CASSYSLKRSTDTQYF. CDR3 nucleotide sequence: TGTGCCAGCAGTTACTCGCTTAAGAGGAGCACAGATACGCAGTATTTT.

The gene calls are TRBV3-1 (or the pseudogene TRBV3-2) and TRBJ2-5, with 7 positions matching TRBD2. Germline CDR1 LGHDT, CDR2 YNNKEL (reference sequence). The V gene end was trimmed by 3 bases and the J gene end by 5 bases; junction bases not matched to a gene: 12. The CDR3 has 16 amino acids. DNA for the CDR3: TGTGCCAGCAGCCATAGAGCGGGGTTTGTGGGCGAGACCCAGTACTTC. As protein: CASSHRAGFVGETQYF.

The rearrangement uses TRBV4-1 and TRBJ2-5; either TRBD1 or TRBD2 may supply D (5 bases each). The germline V and J ends were trimmed by 3 bases and 3 bases, with 11 bases remaining between them. This CDR3 spans 14 amino acids. Germline-derived CDR1 and CDR2 are MGHRA and YSYEKL. The CDR3 DNA reads as TGCGCCAGCAGCCACGGGACGGCCGAAGAGACCCAGTACTTC. It specifies CASSHGTAEETQYF.

This rearrangement joins TRBV4-1 to TRBJ2-3; D gene ambiguous. V was cut by 1 base and J by 0 bases, with 8 bases left in between. CDR3 length: 15 residues. Germline CDR1 is MGHRA and CDR2 is YSYEKL. The CDR3 nucleotides read TGCGCCAGCAGCCAAGGTGTGCGTAGCACAGATACGCAGTATTTT. Translation: CASSQGVRSTDTQYF.

The count of this clone is one. One end of the junction fails to match germline, which may point to a read error. This chain links TRBV7-2 with TRBJ2-7, with D perhaps matching TRBD2 (6 bases). This CDR3 is built from 15 residues. Germline CDR1 reads SGHTA; CDR2 reads FQGNSA. CDR3 residues: CAGREDSRRIYEQYF. The CDR3 coding sequence is TGTGCCGGCAGGGAGGATTCCCGCCGAATCTACGAGCAGTACTTC. The full variable domain, in which reference TRBV7-2 and TRBJ2-7 provide the parts outside the CDR3, is GAGVSQSPSNKVTEKGKDVELRCDPISGHTALYWYRQSLGQGLEFLIYFQGNSAPDKSGLPSDRFSAERTGGSVSTLTIQRTQQEDSAVYLCAGREDSRRIYEQYFGPGTRLTVT.

The chain carries TRBV6-5 and TRBJ2-1; D possibly corresponds to TRBD2 (5 bases). Germline CDR1 reads MNHEY; CDR2 reads SVGAGI. The CDR3 totals 14 residues. Deletions cut 5 bases from V and 7 bases from J, with 15 bases between. CDR3 loop: CASSPLPPGNEQFF. CDR3 sequence (DNA): TGTGCCAGCAGTCCCCTCCCCCCGGGAAATGAGCAGTTCTTC.

The chain joins TRBV5-4 to TRBJ2-1; D may be TRBD2 (5 bases). Germline assignment: CDR1 SGHNT and CDR2 YYREEE (reference sequence). V dropped 0 bases and J dropped 7 bases, with 14 bases sitting between them. CDR3 length: 15 amino acids. CDR3 residues: CASSLEGVRMNEQFF. As DNA, the CDR3 is TGTGCCAGCAGCTTGGAGGGAGTTCGGATGAATGAGCAGTTCTTC.